The T cell receptor beta chain described here comes from a study of T cell clusters in autoimmune cytopenias. Germline V lookup: CDR1 MRHNA, CDR2 SNTAGT. CDR3 length: 13 amino acids. TRB was amplified by touch-down multiplex PCR, primer pools A and B combined. TCRdb derives one entry per CDR3 protein from the multiplex PCR reads, leaving out DNA. The sample includes 11,000 or so distinct CDR3 sequences. TRB was amplified from 250 ng of peripheral blood genomic DNA per sample. These data were also filed under a second study, of T cell repertoires in aging, cancer and after chemotherapy.

The chain carries TRBV6-4 and TRBJ1-6. The sequence derives from a human donor in good health. Sequencing used peripheral blood. Here the CDR3 reads CASSGSGNSPLHF.